This T cell receptor (beta chain) was captured by sequencing in a study of siplizumab effects on memory and regulatory T cells. The study's findings and limits: Alloreactive sequences traceable to unstimulated CD4+ memory cells declined significantly under siplizumab.

This clone was recorded once. Its antigen remains unidentified. The trim removed 1 base at V and 4 bases at J, leaving 1 base unmatched. The length of the CDR3 is 15 residues. Germline CDR1 is MNHNS and CDR2 is SASEGT. Profiled with immunoSEQ multiplex PCR; TCRdb holds only in-frame clones, not every one. The sample includes approximately 50,000 clones, over 90% of them seen just once. This TCR was sampled from a human donor in good health. This rearrangement joins TRBV6-1 to TRBJ2-1; 10 bases map to TRBD2. Sequencing was carried out using CD8+ T cells sorted from blood. CDR3 DNA: TGTGCCAGCAGTGAAGGACTAGCGGGTTACAATGAGCAGTTCTTC. It is translated as CASSEGLAGYNEQFF.